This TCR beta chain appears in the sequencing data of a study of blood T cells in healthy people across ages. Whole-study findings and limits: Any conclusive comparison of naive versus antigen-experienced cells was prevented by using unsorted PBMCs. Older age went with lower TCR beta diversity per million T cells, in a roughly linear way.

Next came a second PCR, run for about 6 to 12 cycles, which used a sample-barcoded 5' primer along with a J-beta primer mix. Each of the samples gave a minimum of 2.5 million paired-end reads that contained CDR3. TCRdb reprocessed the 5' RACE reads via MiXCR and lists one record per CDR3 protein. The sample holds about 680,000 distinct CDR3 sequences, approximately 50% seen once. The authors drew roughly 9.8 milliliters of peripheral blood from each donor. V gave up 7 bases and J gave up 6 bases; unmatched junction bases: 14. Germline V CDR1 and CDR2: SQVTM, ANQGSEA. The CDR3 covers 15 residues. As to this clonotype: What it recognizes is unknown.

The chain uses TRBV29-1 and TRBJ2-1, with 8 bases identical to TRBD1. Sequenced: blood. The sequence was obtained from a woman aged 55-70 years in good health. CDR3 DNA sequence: TGCAGCGCGAAGGGGGACAGGAAGACCTTCAATGAGCAGTTCTTC. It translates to CSAKGDRKTFNEQFF.